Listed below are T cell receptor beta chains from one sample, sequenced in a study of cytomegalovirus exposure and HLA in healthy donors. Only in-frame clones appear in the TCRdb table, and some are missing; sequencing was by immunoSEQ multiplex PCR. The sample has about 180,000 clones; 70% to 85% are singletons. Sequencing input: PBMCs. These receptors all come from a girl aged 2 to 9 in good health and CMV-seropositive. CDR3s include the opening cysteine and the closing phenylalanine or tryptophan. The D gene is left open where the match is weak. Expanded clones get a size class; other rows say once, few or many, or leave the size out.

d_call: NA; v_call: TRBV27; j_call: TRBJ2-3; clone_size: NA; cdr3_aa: CASSLIATDTQYF; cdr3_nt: TGTGCCAGCAGTTTAATAGCCACAGATACGCAGTATTTT
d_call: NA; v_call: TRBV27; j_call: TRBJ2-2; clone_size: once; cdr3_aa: CASSLAAGTGELFF; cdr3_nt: TGTGCCAGCAGTTTAGCCGCAGGCACCGGGGAGCTGTTTTTT
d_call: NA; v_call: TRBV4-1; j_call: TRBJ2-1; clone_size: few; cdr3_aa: CASSQVSRYNEQFF; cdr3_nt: TGCGCCAGCAGCCAAGTAAGCAGGTACAATGAGCAGTTCTTC
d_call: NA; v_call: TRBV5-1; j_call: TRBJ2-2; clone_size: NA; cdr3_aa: CASSPRQADTGELFF; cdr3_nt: TGCGCCAGCAGTCCTCGACAGGCGGACACCGGGGAGCTGTTTTTT
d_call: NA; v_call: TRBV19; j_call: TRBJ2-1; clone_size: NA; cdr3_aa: CASSPQGNSYNEQFF; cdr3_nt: TGTGCCAGTAGTCCCCAGGGAAACTCCTACAATGAGCAGTTCTTC
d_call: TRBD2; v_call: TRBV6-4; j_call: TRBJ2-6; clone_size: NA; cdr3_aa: CASSDSEGTSGPSGANVLTF; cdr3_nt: TGTGCCAGCAGTGACTCAGAGGGGACTAGCGGGCCCTCTGGGGCCAACGTCCTGACTTTC
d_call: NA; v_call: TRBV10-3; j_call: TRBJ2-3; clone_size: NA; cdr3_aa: CAISESGSPDTQYF; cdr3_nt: TGTGCCATCAGTGAGTCGGGTAGCCCAGATACGCAGTATTTT
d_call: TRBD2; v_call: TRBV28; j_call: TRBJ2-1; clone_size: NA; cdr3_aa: CASSFGGGRSYNEQFF; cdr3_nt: TGTGCCAGCAGTTTCGGAGGCGGGAGGTCCTACAATGAGCAGTTCTTC
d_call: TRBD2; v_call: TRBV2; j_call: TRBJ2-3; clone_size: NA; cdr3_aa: CASTVGLAGVDTQYF; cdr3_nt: TGTGCCAGCACCGTCGGACTAGCGGGAGTCGATACGCAGTATTTT
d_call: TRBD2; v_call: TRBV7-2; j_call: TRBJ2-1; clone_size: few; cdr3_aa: CASSLVLAGGRPYNEQFF; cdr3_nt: TGTGCCAGCAGCTTAGTTCTAGCGGGAGGGCGACCCTACAATGAGCAGTTCTTC
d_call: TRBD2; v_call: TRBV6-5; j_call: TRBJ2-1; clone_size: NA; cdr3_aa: CASGRGGERNEQFF; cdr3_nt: TGTGCCAGCGGACGGGGGGGGGAAAGAAATGAGCAGTTCTTC
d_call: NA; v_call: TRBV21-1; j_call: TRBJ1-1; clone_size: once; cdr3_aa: CASSKAGHLNTEAFF; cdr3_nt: TGTGCCAGCAGCAAAGCAGGACACCTGAACACTGAAGCTTTCTTT
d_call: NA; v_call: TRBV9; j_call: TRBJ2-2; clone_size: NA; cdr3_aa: CASSVVSAGELFF; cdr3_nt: TGTGCCAGCAGCGTAGTATCAGCCGGGGAGCTGTTTTTT
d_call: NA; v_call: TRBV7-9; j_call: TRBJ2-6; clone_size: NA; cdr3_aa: CASSLKPGVTSGANVLTF; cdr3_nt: TGTGCCAGCAGCTTAAAGCCAGGGGTCACCTCTGGGGCCAACGTCCTGACTTTC
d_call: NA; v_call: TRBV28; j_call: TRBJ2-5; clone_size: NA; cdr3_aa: CASSLAGLQETQYF; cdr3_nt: TGTGCCAGCAGTTTAGCGGGTTTGCAAGAGACCCAGTACTTC
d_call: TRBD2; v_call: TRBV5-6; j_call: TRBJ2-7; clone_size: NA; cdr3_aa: CASSLGGTSGDEQYF; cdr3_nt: TGTGCCAGCAGCTTGGGGGGGACTAGCGGGGACGAGCAGTACTTC
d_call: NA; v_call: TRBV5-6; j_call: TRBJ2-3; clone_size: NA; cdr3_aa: CASSRGAGLPPTTDTQYF; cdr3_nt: TGTGCCAGCAGCCGGGGTGCCGGACTACCACCCACCACAGATACGCAGTATTTT
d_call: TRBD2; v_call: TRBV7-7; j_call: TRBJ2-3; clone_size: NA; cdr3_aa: CASSAISGRAGTDTQYF; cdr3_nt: TGTGCTAGCAGCGCTATTAGCGGGAGGGCGGGCACAGATACGCAGTATTTT
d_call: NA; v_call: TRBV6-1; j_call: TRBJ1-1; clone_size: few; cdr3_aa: CASSQTVLNTEAFF; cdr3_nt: TGTGCCAGCAGCCAGACAGTCCTGAACACTGAAGCTTTCTTT
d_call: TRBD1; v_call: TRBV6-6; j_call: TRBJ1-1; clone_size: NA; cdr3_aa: CASSYSGRGTEAFF; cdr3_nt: TGTGCCAGCAGTTACTCGGGCAGGGGGACTGAAGCTTTCTTT
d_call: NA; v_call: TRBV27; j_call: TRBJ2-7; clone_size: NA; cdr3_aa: CASSLSNAGYEQYF; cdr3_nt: TGTGCCAGCAGTTTATCAAACGCCGGCTACGAGCAGTACTTC
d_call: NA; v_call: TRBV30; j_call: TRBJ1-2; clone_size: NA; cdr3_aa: CAWSLAGGYTF; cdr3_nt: TGTGCCTGGAGTCTTGCGGGGGGCTACACCTTC
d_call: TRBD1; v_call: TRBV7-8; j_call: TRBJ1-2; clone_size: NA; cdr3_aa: CASSWTGDYGYTF; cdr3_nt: TGTGCCAGCAGCTGGACAGGGGACTATGGCTACACCTTC
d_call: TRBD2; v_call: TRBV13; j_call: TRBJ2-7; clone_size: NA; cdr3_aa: CASSDSLGLAGTYEQYF; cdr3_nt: TGTGCCAGCAGCGACAGCCTCGGACTAGCGGGCACTTACGAGCAGTACTTC
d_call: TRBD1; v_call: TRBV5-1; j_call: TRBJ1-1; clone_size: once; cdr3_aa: CASSLNRGEYTEAFF; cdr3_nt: TGCGCCAGCAGCTTAAACAGGGGGGAATACACTGAAGCTTTCTTT
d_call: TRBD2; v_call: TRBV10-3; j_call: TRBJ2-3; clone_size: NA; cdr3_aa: CAISPSGSRTDTQYF; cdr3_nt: TGTGCCATCAGTCCTAGCGGGAGTAGAACAGATACGCAGTATTTT
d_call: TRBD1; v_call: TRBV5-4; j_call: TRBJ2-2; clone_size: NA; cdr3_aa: CASSLVSGQGHGELFF; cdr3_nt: TGTGCCAGCAGCTTGGTTTCGGGACAGGGTCACGGGGAGCTGTTTTTT
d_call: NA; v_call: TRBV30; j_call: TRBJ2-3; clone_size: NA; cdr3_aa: CAWSEPSGLRNTQYF; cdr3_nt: TGTGCCTGGAGTGAGCCTTCGGGACTCAGAAATACGCAGTATTTT
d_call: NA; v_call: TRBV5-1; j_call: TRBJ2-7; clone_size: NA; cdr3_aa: CASSFRTASPEQYF; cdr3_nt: TGCGCCAGCAGCTTTCGGACAGCATCTCCCGAGCAGTACTTC
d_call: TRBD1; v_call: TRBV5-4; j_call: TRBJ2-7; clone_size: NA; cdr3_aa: CASSRGQGIYEQYF; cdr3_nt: TGTGCCAGCAGCAGGGGACAGGGTATCTACGAGCAGTACTTC
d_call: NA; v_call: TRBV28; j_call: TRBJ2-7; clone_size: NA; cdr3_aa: CASSETFSYEQYF; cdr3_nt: TGTGCCAGCAGTGAGACATTCTCCTACGAGCAGTACTTC
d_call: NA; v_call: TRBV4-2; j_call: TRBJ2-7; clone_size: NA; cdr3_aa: CASSQRVGVGSLTYEQYF; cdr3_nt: TGTGCCAGCAGCCAAAGGGTCGGGGTCGGGTCGTTGACCTACGAGCAGTACTTC
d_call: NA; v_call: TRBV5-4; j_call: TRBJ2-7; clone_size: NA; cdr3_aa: CASSLVHVRSEQYF; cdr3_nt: TGTGCCAGCAGCTTAGTTCATGTCCGGAGCGAGCAGTACTTC
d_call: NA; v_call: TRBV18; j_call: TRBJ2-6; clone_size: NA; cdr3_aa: CASSPRGPGEANVLTF; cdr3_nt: TGTGCCAGCTCACCACGGGGCCCCGGCGAGGCCAACGTCCTGACTTTC
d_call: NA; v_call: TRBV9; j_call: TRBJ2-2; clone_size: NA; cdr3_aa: CASSVDFGGFGTGELFF; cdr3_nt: TGTGCCAGCAGCGTAGACTTCGGAGGGTTTGGCACCGGGGAGCTGTTTTTT
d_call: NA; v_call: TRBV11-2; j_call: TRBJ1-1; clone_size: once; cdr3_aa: CASSLDDRNTEAFF; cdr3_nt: TGTGCCAGCAGCTTAGATGACAGAAACACTGAAGCTTTCTTT
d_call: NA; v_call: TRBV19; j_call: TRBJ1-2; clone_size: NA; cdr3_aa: CASSREGVSNVNYGYTF; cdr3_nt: TGTGCCAGTAGTCGGGAGGGCGTTAGTAACGTGAACTATGGCTACACCTTC
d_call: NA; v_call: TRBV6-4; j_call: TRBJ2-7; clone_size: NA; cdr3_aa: CASRSKRVKGGIGSQYF; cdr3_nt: TGTGCCAGCAGGTCGAAGCGGGTAAAAGGAGGTATTGGGTCGCAGTACTTC
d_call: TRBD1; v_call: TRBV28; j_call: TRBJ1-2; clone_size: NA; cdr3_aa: CASSYTQRPTGLSNYGYTF; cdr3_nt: TGTGCCAGCAGTTACACCCAGAGACCGACAGGGTTGTCTAACTATGGCTACACCTTC
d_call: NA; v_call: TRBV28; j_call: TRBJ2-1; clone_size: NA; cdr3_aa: CASSLSIREQFF; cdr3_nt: TGTGCCAGCAGTTTATCGATACGGGAGCAGTTCTTC
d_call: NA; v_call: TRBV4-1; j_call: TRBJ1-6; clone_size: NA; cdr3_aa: CASSQDRTKNSYNSPLHF; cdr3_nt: TGCGCCAGCAGCCAAGATCGGACAAAAAACTCCTATAATTCACCCCTCCACTTT
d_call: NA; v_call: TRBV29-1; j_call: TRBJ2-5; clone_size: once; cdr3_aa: CSSDQGKETQYF; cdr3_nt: TGCAGCAGCGACCAGGGAAAAGAGACCCAGTACTTC
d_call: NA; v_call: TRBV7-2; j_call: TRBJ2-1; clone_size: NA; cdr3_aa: CASRREGTGLYNEQFF; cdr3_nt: TGTGCCAGCAGGCGAGAGGGGACTGGCCTATACAATGAGCAGTTCTTC
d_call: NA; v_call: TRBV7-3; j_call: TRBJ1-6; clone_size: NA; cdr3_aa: CASSLDQGSPLHF; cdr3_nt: TGTGCCAGCAGCTTAGATCAGGGATCACCCCTCCACTTT
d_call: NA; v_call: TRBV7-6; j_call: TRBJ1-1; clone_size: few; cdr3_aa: CASSQTGSGTEAFF; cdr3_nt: TGTGCCAGCAGCCAAACAGGGTCGGGTACTGAAGCTTTCTTT
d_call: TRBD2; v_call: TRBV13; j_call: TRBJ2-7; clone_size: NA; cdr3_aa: CASSSTGLAGVLNEQYF; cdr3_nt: TGTGCCAGCAGCTCCACCGGACTAGCGGGAGTTCTGAACGAGCAGTACTTC
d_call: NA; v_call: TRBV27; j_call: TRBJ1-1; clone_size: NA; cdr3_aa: CASSLGQGPNTEAFF; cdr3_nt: TGTGCCAGCAGTTTGGGGCAGGGGCCGAACACTGAAGCTTTCTTT
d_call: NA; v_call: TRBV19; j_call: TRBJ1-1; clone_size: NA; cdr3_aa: CASIQGGFTEAFF; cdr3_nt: TGTGCCAGCATACAGGGTGGGTTCACTGAAGCTTTCTTT
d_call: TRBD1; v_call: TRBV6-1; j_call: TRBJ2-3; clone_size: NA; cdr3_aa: CASSDLRGTDTQYF; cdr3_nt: TGTGCCAGCAGTGATCTCAGGGGGACAGATACGCAGTATTTT
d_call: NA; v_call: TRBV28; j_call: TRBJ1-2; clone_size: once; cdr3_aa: CASSLPLDSPYGYTF; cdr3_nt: TGTGCCAGCAGTTTACCTCTGGACAGCCCCTATGGCTACACCTTC
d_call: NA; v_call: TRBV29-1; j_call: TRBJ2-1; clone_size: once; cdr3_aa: CSVVPGSSYNEQFF; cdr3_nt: TGCAGCGTTGTTCCGGGTAGCTCCTACAATGAGCAGTTCTTC
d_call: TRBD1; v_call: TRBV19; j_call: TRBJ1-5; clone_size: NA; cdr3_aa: CASSPTGGADQPQHF; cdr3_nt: TGTGCCAGTAGTCCCACAGGGGGCGCGGATCAGCCCCAGCATTTT
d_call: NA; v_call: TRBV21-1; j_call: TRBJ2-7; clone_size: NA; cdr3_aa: CASSKWTGVYEQYF; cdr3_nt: TGTGCCAGCAGCAAGTGGACAGGGGTTTACGAGCAGTACTTC
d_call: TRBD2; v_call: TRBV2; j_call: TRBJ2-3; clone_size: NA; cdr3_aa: CASSASSGASTDTQYF; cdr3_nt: TGTGCCAGCAGTGCATCTAGCGGGGCAAGCACAGATACGCAGTATTTT
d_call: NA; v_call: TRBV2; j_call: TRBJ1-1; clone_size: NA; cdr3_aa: CASSEPLIAGAFF; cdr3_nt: TGTGCCAGCAGCGAGCCCCTTATAGCCGGAGCTTTCTTT